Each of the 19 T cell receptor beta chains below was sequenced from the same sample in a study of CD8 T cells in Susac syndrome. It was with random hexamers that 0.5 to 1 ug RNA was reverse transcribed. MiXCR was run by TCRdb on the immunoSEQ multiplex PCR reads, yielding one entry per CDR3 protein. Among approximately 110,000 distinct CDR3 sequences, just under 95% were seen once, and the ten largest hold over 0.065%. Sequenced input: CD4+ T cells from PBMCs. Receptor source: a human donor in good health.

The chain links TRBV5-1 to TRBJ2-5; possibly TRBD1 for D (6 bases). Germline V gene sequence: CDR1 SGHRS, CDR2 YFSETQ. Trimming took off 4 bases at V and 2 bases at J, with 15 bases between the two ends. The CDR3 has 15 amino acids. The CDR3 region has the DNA TGCGCCAGCAGCCTGACTGGACAGAATCAAGAGACCCAGTACTTC. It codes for CASSLTGQNQETQYF.

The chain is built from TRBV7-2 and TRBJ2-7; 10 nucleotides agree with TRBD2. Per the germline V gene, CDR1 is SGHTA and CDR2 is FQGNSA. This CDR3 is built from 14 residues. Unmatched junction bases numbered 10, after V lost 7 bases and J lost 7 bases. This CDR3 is CASTSGSPGEEQYF. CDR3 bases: TGTGCCAGCACTAGCGGGAGCCCCGGGGAAGAGCAGTACTTC. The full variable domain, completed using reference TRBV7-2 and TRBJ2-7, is GAGVSQSPSNKVTEKGKDVELRCDPISGHTALYWYRQSLGQGLEFLIYFQGNSAPDKSGLPSDRFSAERTGGSVSTLTIQRTQQEDSAVYLCASTSGSPGEEQYFGPGTRLTVT.

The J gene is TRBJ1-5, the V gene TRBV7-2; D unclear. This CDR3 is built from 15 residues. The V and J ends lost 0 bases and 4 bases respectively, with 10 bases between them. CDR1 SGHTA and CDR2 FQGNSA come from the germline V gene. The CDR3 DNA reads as TGTGCCAGCAGCTTAGCCCCCATAGGAAATCAGCCCCAGCATTTT. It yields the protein CASSLAPIGNQPQHF.

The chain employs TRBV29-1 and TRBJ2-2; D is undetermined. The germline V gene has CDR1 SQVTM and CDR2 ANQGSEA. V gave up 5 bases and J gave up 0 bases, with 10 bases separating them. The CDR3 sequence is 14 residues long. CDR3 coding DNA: TGCAGCGTTATGGGTCCCGCGAACACCGGGGAGCTGTTTTTT. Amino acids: CSVMGPANTGELFF.

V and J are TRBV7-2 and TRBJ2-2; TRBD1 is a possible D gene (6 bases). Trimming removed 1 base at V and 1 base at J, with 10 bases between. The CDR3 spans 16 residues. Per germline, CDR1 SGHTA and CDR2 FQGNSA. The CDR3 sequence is CASSLEPGENTGELFF. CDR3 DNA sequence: TGTGCCAGCAGCTTAGAGCCAGGGGAGAACACCGGGGAGCTGTTTTTT.

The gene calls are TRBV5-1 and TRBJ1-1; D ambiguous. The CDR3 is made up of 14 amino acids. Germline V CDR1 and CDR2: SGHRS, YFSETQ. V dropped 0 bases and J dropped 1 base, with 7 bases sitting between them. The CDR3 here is CASSLAGENTEAFF. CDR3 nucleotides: TGCGCCAGCAGCTTGGCCGGGGAGAACACTGAAGCTTTCTTT.

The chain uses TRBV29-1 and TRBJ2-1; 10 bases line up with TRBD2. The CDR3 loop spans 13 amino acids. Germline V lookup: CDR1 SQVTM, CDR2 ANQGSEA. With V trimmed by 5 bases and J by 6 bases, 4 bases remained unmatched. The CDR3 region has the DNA TGCAGCGTTCCTAGCGGGAGCACCAATGAGCAGTTCTTC. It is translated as CSVPSGSTNEQFF.

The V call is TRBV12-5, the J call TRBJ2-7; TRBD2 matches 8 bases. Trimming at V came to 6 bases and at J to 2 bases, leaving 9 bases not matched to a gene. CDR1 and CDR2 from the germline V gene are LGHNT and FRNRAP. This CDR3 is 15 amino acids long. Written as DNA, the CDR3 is TGTGCTAGTGGGCCACTTGGGACTAGGGCCTACGAGCAGTACTTC. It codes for CASGPLGTRAYEQYF.

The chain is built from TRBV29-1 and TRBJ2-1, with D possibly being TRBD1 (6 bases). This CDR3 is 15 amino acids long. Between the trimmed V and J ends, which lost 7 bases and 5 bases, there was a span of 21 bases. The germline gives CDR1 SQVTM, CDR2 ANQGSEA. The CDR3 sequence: CSAFNRQGLHNEQFF. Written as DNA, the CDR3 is TGCAGCGCCTTTAATAGGCAGGGGCTACACAATGAGCAGTTCTTC.

The CDR3 loop is CSVQRDIRGYTF. The CDR3 DNA sequence: TGCAGCGTCCAGAGGGACATAAGGGGCTACACCTTC. The chain couples TRBV29-1 to TRBJ1-2, with D possibly being TRBD1 (6 bases). The CDR3 is 12 residues long. V lost 6 bases, J lost 8 bases, and 16 bases lay in between. Germline V gives CDR1 SQVTM, CDR2 ANQGSEA. The full variable domain, in which reference TRBV29-1 and TRBJ1-2 provide the parts outside the CDR3, is SAVISQKPSRDICQRGTSLTIQCQVDSQVTMMFWYRQQPGQSLTLIATANQGSEATYESGFVIDKFPISRPNLTFSTLTVSNMSPEDSSIYLCSVQRDIRGYTFGSGTRLTVV.

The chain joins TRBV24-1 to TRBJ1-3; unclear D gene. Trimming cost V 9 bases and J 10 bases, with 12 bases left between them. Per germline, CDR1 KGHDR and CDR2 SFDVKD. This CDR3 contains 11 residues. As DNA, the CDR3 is TGTGCCACCGACGACCGGGTAACCATATATTTT. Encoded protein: CATDDRVTIYF.

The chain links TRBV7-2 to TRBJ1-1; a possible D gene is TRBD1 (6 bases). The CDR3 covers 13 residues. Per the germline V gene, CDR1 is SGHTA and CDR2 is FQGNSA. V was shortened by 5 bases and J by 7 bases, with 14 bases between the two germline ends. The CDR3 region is CASSNTGYNEAFF. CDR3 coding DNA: TGTGCCAGCAGCAACACAGGGTATAATGAAGCTTTCTTT.

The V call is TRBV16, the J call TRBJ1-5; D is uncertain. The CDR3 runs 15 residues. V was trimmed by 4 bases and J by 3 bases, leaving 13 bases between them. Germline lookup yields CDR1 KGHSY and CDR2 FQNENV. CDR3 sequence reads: CASSRSGGSNQPQHF. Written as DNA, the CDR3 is TGTGCCAGCAGCCGTTCGGGTGGGTCCAATCAGCCCCAGCATTTT.

The CDR3 loop is CSVFRGEGGEAFF. Here the CDR3 DNA reads TGCAGCGTTTTTCGGGGGGAAGGGGGTGAAGCTTTCTTT. The rearrangement joins TRBV29-1 to TRBJ1-1, with a possible D match to TRBD1 (6 bases). V lost 5 bases, J lost 7 bases, and 17 bases lay in between. Looked up from germline, CDR1 is SQVTM and CDR2 is ANQGSEA. The CDR3 contains 13 residues.

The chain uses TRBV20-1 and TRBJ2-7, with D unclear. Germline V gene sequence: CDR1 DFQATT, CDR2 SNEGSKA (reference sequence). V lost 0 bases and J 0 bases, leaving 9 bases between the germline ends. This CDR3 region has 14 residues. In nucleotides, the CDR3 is TGCAGTGCTAGAGATCATGGCGTCTCCTACGAGCAGTACTTC. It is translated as CSARDHGVSYEQYF.

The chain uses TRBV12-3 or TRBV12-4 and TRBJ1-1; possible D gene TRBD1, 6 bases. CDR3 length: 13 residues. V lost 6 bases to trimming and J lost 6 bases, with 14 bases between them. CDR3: CASSPGAFAEAFF. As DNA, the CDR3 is TGTGCCAGCAGCCCAGGGGCCTTCGCTGAAGCTTTCTTT.

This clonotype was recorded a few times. The CDR3: CASSPQAGAGEQYF. In DNA, the CDR3 is TGTGCCAGTAGTCCCCAGGCGGGAGCGGGTGAGCAGTACTTC. V usage is TRBV19 and J usage is TRBJ2-7, with 7 bases fitting TRBD2. The germline CDR1 and CDR2 sequences are LNHDA and SQIVND (reference sequence). CDR3 length: 14 amino acids. Trimming at V came to 5 bases and at J to 7 bases, leaving 11 bases not matched to a gene.

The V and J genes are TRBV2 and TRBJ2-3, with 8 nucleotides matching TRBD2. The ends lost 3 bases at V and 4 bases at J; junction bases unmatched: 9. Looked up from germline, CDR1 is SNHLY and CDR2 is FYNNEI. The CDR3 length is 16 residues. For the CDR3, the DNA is TGTGCCAGCAGTGATTCTGAGCGGGAGAGGTCAGATACGCAGTATTTT. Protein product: CASSDSERERSDTQYF. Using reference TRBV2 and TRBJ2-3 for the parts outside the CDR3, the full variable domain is EPEVTQTPSHQVTQMGQEVILRCVPISNHLYFYWYRQILGQKVEFLVSFYNNEISEKSEIFDDQFSVERPDGSNFTLKIRSTKLEDSAMYFCASSDSERERSDTQYFGPGTRLTVL.

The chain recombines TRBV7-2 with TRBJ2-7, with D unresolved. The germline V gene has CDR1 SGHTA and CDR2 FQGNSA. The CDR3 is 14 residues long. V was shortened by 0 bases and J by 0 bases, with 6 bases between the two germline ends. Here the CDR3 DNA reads TGTGCCAGCAGCTTAGCACTCAACTCCTACGAGCAGTACTTC. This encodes CASSLALNSYEQYF.